This TCR beta chain is drawn from a study of siplizumab effects on memory and regulatory T cells. General study points: Of the alloreactive clones, only a minor fraction mapped to unstimulated subsets.

CDR1 is MGHRA and CDR2 is YSYEKL in the germline V gene. Unmatched junction bases numbered 5, after V lost 1 base and J lost 2 bases. The CDR3 covers 16 residues. Regarding this clone: Its specificity is unknown.

Per-sample assaying covered 80,000 to 100,000 TCR templates. The repertoire was sequenced with immunoSEQ multiplex PCR; TCRdb's copy has only in-frame clones and lacks some. This sample yields about 50,000 clones, of which over 85% are seen a single time; under 20% belongs to the top ten. V usage is TRBV4-1 and J usage is TRBJ2-7; 10 nucleotides match TRBD2. The sample comprised CD8+ T cells sorted from blood. The TCR originated in a human donor in good health. CDR3 nucleotide sequence: TGCGCCAGCAGCCAAGCCACTAGCGGGGTCGCCTACGAGCAGTACTTC. It translates to CASSQATSGVAYEQYF.